A single sample is the source of the 14 T cell receptor beta chains below, sequenced in a study of cytomegalovirus exposure and HLA in healthy donors (dated by TCRdb to about 2017). Library preparation used the immunoSEQ multiplex PCR assay. The multiplex PCR relied on a mix of 60 forward primers for TCR Vbeta segments and 13 reverse primers for TCR Jbeta segments. TCRdb re-hosts the immuneACCESS table, in-frame sequences only. Its copies lack some clones; in the studies checked, an unresolved V gene accounts for under half of them, and the cause for the rest is not known. Present in this sample are 150,000 to 200,000 clones, about two thirds of which were seen just once. More than 9% of the sample is taken by the ten largest. Specimen: PBMCs. The receptors were sampled from a man in his thirties or forties in good health and CMV-seropositive.

This clone was seen more than once but under ten times. The chain couples TRBV7-6 to TRBJ1-5; the D is unclear. This CDR3 spans 15 amino acids. The germline V gene has CDR1 SGHVS and CDR2 FNYEAQ. Between the trimmed V and J ends, which lost 5 bases and 6 bases, there was a span of 17 bases. The chain's CDR3 is CASSPTNAGFQPQHF. CDR3 in DNA: TGTGCCAGCAGCCCAACCAACGCGGGGTTTCAGCCCCAGCATTTT.

The V gene is TRBV5-1, the J gene TRBJ2-1; the match to TRBD2 covers 11 bases. V was pared by 4 bases and J by 9 bases, with 6 bases of the junction left unmatched. CDR1 and CDR2 from the germline V gene are SGHRS and YFSETQ. This CDR3 has 14 amino acids. The CDR3, as DNA: TGCGCCAGCAGCCCGACTAGCGGGATGGGTGAGCAGTTCTTC. This codes for CASSPTSGMGEQFF.

The rearrangement joins TRBV10-3 to TRBJ2-1, with TRBD1 matching 10 bases. V lost 7 bases and J lost 4; bases outside the gene matches: 4. CDR1 is ENHRY, CDR2 SYGVKD, per germline. CDR3 length: 14 residues. The CDR3 loop reads CAIKPGQGYNEQFF. CDR3 sequence (DNA): TGTGCCATCAAACCGGGACAGGGGTACAATGAGCAGTTCTTC.

The J gene is TRBJ2-2, the V gene TRBV28; the match to TRBD1 covers 8 bases. This CDR3 contains 14 residues. CDR1 and CDR2 from the germline V gene are MDHEN and SYDVKM. Trimming took 5 bases from V and 4 from J; bases not matched to a gene: 3. Here the CDR3 DNA reads TGTGCCAGCAGTCTACAGGGGGGCACCGGGGAGCTGTTTTTT. As protein: CASSLQGGTGELFF. The full variable domain, its missing parts supplied by reference TRBV28 and TRBJ2-2, is DVKVTQSSRYLVKRTGEKVFLECVQDMDHENMFWYRQDPGLGLRLIYFSYDVKMKEKGDIPEGYSVSREKKERFSLILESASTNQTSMYLCASSLQGGTGELFFGEGSRLTVL.

V is TRBV4-1 and J is TRBJ2-2; possible D gene TRBD2, 5 bases. V was pared by 10 bases and J by 0 bases, with 12 bases between. The CDR3 runs to 14 residues. Germline V gives CDR1 MGHRA, CDR2 YSYEKL. The CDR3 loop is CATEGRANTGELFF. DNA for the CDR3: TGCGCCACCGAGGGAAGGGCGAACACCGGGGAGCTGTTTTTT.

The chain recombines TRBV5-1 with TRBJ2-5; D remains unclear. The end of the DNA aligns better with TRBJ2-7, so the J call may be wrong. This CDR3 contains 13 residues. Germline CDR1 reads SGHRS; CDR2 reads YFSETQ. The CDR3 DNA sequence: TGCGCCAGCACCGGCCAGGCCTCCTACGAGCAGTACTTC. Its translation: CASTGQASYEQYF.

This chain uses TRBV27 with TRBJ2-1; D uncertain. Germline loops: CDR1 MNHEY, CDR2 SMNVEV (reference sequence). V was cut by 0 bases and J by 8 bases, with 8 bases left in between. The CDR3 loop spans 13 amino acids. CDR3 in DNA: TGTGCCAGCAGTTTATCGGCCAGGTATGAGCAGTTCTTC. Amino acid sequence: CASSLSARYEQFF.

This clone was observed once. The V gene is TRBV4-1, the J gene TRBJ2-7; 7 nucleotides match TRBD1. Unmatched junction bases numbered 8, after V lost 4 bases and J lost 2 bases. CDR3 length: 15 amino acids. Germline V gene sequence: CDR1 MGHRA, CDR2 YSYEKL. The CDR3 DNA reads TGCGCCAGCAGCCCCGGGACAGCCAACACCTACGAGCAGTACTTC. This sequence encodes CASSPGTANTYEQYF.

A word on this clone: Its ends do not fully match the called genes, so a read error is possible. The same CDR3 arises from other DNA sequences in this sample as well. The chain employs TRBV6-1 and TRBJ1-4, with TRBD1 identical over 7 bases. Looked up from germline, CDR1 is MNHNS and CDR2 is SASEGT. The CDR3 spans 14 residues. The CDR3 DNA follows: TGCGCCAGCAGTGAAGACAGGGTGGGTGAAAAACTGTTTTTT. Protein product: CASSEDRVGEKLFF.

This clone turned up a few times. The chain combines TRBV6-5 with TRBJ1-5, with D perhaps matching TRBD1 (5 bases). In germline, CDR1 is MNHEY, CDR2 SVGAGI. CDR3 size: 14 residues. Trimming stripped 3 bases from V and 6 bases from J, with 12 bases between. The chain's CDR3 is CASSYQGGSQPQHF. In nucleotides, the CDR3 is TGTGCCAGCAGTTATCAGGGCGGGAGTCAGCCCCAGCATTTT.

This chain joins TRBV30 and TRBJ2-7; TRBD2 matches at 7 bases. CDR1 is GTSNPN, CDR2 SVGIG, per germline (reference sequence). With 4 bases clipped from V and 4 bases from J, the junction kept 10 bases outside the gene matches. The CDR3 length is 14 residues. The CDR3 protein is CAWKRGLPYYEQYF. The CDR3 region has the DNA TGTGCCTGGAAAAGGGGACTACCTTATTACGAGCAGTACTTC.

The V and J genes are TRBV4-2 and TRBJ1-1, with a tentative D call TRBD1 (5 bases). There are 15 residues in the CDR3. Per germline, CDR1 LGHNA and CDR2 YNFKEQ. Trimming shortened V by 3 bases and J by 1 base, and 12 bases separated the two germline ends. CDR3 sequence reads: CASSQRQSWNTEAFF. Here the CDR3 DNA reads TGTGCCAGCAGCCAGAGACAGAGTTGGAACACTGAAGCTTTCTTT.

The J gene is TRBJ2-3, the V gene TRBV4-1; 14 nucleotides line up with TRBD2. Germline V lookup: CDR1 MGHRA, CDR2 YSYEKL. CDR3 length: 17 residues. The ends lost 4 bases at V and 5 bases at J; junction bases unmatched: 8. The CDR3 region has the DNA TGCGCCAGCAGCCCACCGGGACTAGCGGGAGTGGAAGATACGCAGTATTTT. This sequence encodes CASSPPGLAGVEDTQYF.

Written as DNA, the CDR3 is TGTGCCAGCAGTTTTAATGGGCGGGCAGATGGCTACACCTTC. Encoded protein: CASSFNGRADGYTF. The rearrangement links TRBV28 to TRBJ1-2; the D is unclear. The CDR3 has 14 amino acids. Trimming removed 3 bases at V and 6 bases at J, with 14 bases between. CDR1 MDHEN and CDR2 SYDVKM come from the germline V gene.